Each of the 14 T cell receptor beta chains below was sequenced from the same sample in a study of cytomegalovirus exposure and HLA in healthy donors. Amplification used 60 Vbeta primers and 13 Jbeta primers. Using immunoSEQ multiplex PCR, the repertoire was profiled, and TCRdb retains in-frame clones only, with some absent. The sample table sets out some 110,000 clones. The material sequenced was PBMCs. The receptors were sampled from a man aged 30 to 45 in good health and CMV-seronegative.

The chain links TRBV7-2 to TRBJ2-5, with 9 bases lining up with TRBD2. The J call may be in error: the DNA end matches TRBJ2-7 better. Germline CDR1 is SGHTA and CDR2 is FQGNSA. The CDR3 is made up of 14 amino acids. CDR3 coding DNA: TGTGCCAGCAGCCTTGGACTAGCGACCTACGAGCAGTACTTC. Translating it yields CASSLGLATYEQYF.

The CDR3 is CSVEGGTSYNEQFF. CDR3 DNA sequence: TGCAGCGTTGAAGGAGGAACCTCCTACAATGAGCAGTTCTTC. The V and J genes are TRBV29-1 and TRBJ2-1, with unresolved D. V was trimmed by 1 base and J by 0 bases, leaving 7 bases between them. CDR3 length equals 14 residues. The germline gives CDR1 SQVTM, CDR2 ANQGSEA.

This chain links TRBV7-9 with TRBJ1-5; D ambiguous. V was trimmed by 4 bases and J by 7 bases, leaving 8 bases between them. The CDR3 is 12 amino acids. Germline CDR1 reads SEHNR; CDR2 reads FQNEAQ (reference sequence). In DNA form, the CDR3 reads TGTGCCAGCAGCTCCCCGGTGCAGCCCCAGCATTTT. Amino acids: CASSSPVQPQHF.

V gene TRBV9 combines with J gene TRBJ1-3; D unresolved. The CDR3 runs 14 residues. The germline gives CDR1 SGDLS, CDR2 YYNGEE. V lost 0 bases and J lost 3, with 7 bases in between. CDR3 bases: TGTGCCAGCAGCGTAGGGGCTATTGGAAACACCATATATTTT. Its protein product is CASSVGAIGNTIYF.

The chain recombines TRBV19 with TRBJ2-7; maybe TRBD2 (5 bases). Trimming cost V 6 bases and J 5 bases, with 14 bases left between them. The CDR3 loop spans 13 amino acids. CDR1 and CDR2 (germline): LNHDA, SQIVND (reference sequence). For the CDR3, the DNA is TGTGCCAGTAGGGGAAGGGTCGGGGACGAGCAGTACTTC. Amino acid sequence: CASRGRVGDEQYF.

The chain joins TRBV18 to TRBJ2-5; 7 nucleotides align to TRBD1. Germline loops: CDR1 KGHSH, CDR2 LQKENI. There are 16 residues in the CDR3. After removal of 0 bases from V and 5 bases from J, the junction contained 9 bases not matched to a gene. CDR3 sequence reads: CASSPPETGSSETQYF. DNA for the CDR3: TGTGCCAGCTCACCACCCGAGACAGGGTCCTCGGAGACCCAGTACTTC.

CDR3 sequence (DNA): TGTGCCAGTAGTATAGAGGGAGCGGGAGGGCCTGGAGATACGCAGTATTTT. Amino acids: CASSIEGAGGPGDTQYF. V usage is TRBV19 and J usage is TRBJ2-3; the match to TRBD2 covers 10 bases. With V trimmed by 0 bases and J by 5 bases, 8 bases remained unmatched. Looked up from germline, CDR1 is LNHDA and CDR2 is SQIVND (reference sequence). The CDR3 length is 17 residues. The whole variable domain, remainder taken from reference TRBV19 and TRBJ2-3, is DGGITQSPKYLFRKEGQNVTLSCEQNLNHDAMYWYRQDPGQGLRLIYYSQIVNDFQKGDIAEGYSVSREKKESFPLTVTSAQKNPTAFYLCASSIEGAGGPGDTQYFGPGTRLTVL.

The chain combines TRBV7-2 with TRBJ2-1, with TRBD2 matching 7 bases. This CDR3 is 18 amino acids long. V shed 1 base, J shed 0 bases, and the junction held 9 bases outside the gene matches. The germline CDR1 and CDR2 sequences are SGHTA and FQGNSA. The DNA of the CDR3 is TGTGCCAGCAGCTTAGGTAGTGGAGCGGGGAGCTCCTACAATGAGCAGTTCTTC. This translates into CASSLGSGAGSSYNEQFF. The full variable domain, rest sourced from reference TRBV7-2 and TRBJ2-1, is GAGVSQSPSNKVTEKGKDVELRCDPISGHTALYWYRQSLGQGLEFLIYFQGNSAPDKSGLPSDRFSAERTGGSVSTLTIQRTQQEDSAVYLCASSLGSGAGSSYNEQFFGPGTRLTVL.

CDR3 bases: TGTGCCAGCAGCTTGGAGGATACGCAGTATTTT. This translates into CASSLEDTQYF. The J gene is TRBJ2-3, the V gene TRBV7-9; D unresolved. The CDR3 length is 11 residues. The germline V gene has CDR1 SEHNR and CDR2 FQNEAQ (reference sequence). The V end was cut by 3 bases, the J end by 6 bases, with 4 bases between.

This chain links TRBV18 with TRBJ1-1; weak D call: TRBD1 (6 bases). Germline V gives CDR1 KGHSH, CDR2 LQKENI. V was shortened by 3 bases and J by 1 base, with 9 bases between the two germline ends. The CDR3 has 14 residues. CDR3 coding DNA: TGTGCCAGCTCACCGGCAGGGGCGAACACTGAAGCTTTCTTT. Translated: CASSPAGANTEAFF.

The chain's CDR3 is CASSPFAGGFNEQFF. The CDR3 bases are TGTGCCAGCAGTCCCTTTGCGGGAGGATTCAATGAGCAGTTCTTC. The rearrangement joins TRBV28 to TRBJ2-1; 8 nucleotides match TRBD2. V dropped 5 bases and J dropped 6; count of bases not matched to a gene: 9. This CDR3 has 15 residues. The germline V gene encodes CDR1 MDHEN and CDR2 SYDVKM.

This chain joins TRBV6-5 and TRBJ1-4, with TRBD1 as a possible D gene (5 bases). V lost 6 bases and J 3 bases, leaving 11 bases between the germline ends. Per germline, CDR1 MNHEY and CDR2 SVGAGI. The CDR3 runs 14 residues. CDR3 sequence: CASRTDSSNEKLFF. CDR3 in DNA: TGTGCCAGCAGGACCGACAGTTCTAATGAAAAACTGTTTTTT.

CDR3 DNA sequence: TGTGCCAGCAGCCCTGGTAGCCCTAACTATGGCTACACCTTC. Translated: CASSPGSPNYGYTF. This chain links TRBV5-4 with TRBJ1-2, with D unresolved. The CDR3 has 14 residues. Germline loops: CDR1 SGHNT, CDR2 YYREEE (reference sequence). Trimming left V 4 bases short and J 0 bases short, with 10 bases between.

The genes are TRBV28 and TRBJ2-5, with TRBD2 matching 16 bases. Germline-derived CDR1 and CDR2 are MDHEN and SYDVKM. With 7 bases clipped from V and 4 bases from J, the junction kept 9 bases outside the gene matches. This CDR3 contains 17 residues. The CDR3 protein is CASNDGTSGRARETQYF. DNA of the CDR3: TGTGCCAGCAACGACGGGACTAGCGGGAGGGCCCGAGAGACCCAGTACTTC.